This TCR beta chain was identified in a study of blood T cell repertoires in COVID-19 (dated by TCRdb to the early 2020s). As for the study more broadly: Samples covering the acute and convalescent phases of COVID-19 were provided by collaborators in the United States, Italy and Spain. The material from the prospective study consisted of cDNA or gDNA derived from T cells, B-cell-depleted T cells, or PBMCs. Deeply sampled blood TCRbeta repertoires from subjects exposed to, actively infected with, or recovered from COVID-19 were included in the dataset. A freely available public database, intended as a resource for researchers studying the immune response to SARS-CoV-2, is where the repertoires were released. Samples came from the ongoing ImmuneRACE study (first 160 participants) plus 1,254 subjects from 6 global collaborators. The sample metadata nearly always contained a de-identified subject ID, COVID-19 status, age in years and sex. Where available, HLA class I and class II types were obtained from metadata supplied by the sample provider rather than from assay-based typing.

Overall results and qualifications from the work: The quantity of clinical and demographic metadata differed by source and by participant and was supplied without curation.

Per the germline V gene, SGHDT is the CDR1 and YYEEEE is the CDR2. The CDR3 holds 14 amino acids from the cysteine to the phenylalanine. Of all the DNA, just the CDR3 is kept, 42 bases in frame from base 1. V ends up 3 bases short and J 4 bases short, with an unmatched junction base count of 5. TCRbeta CDR3 regions were amplified from genomic DNA by means of the immunoSEQ Assay, a bias-controlled multiplex PCR. For the original study's pipeline: Nucleated cell counts per sample were estimated from amplification of reference gene primers within the assay. To quantify the absolute abundance of each unique TCRbeta CDR3 rearrangement, sequence reads were collapsed and filtered. For each sample, productive Simpson clonality was calculated by taking the square root of Simpson's diversity index across productive rearrangements. The table comes from immuneACCESS by way of TCRdb, which keeps in-frame sequences with V and J called. Part of the clones is missing from these tables; in studies checked, under half for an unresolved V gene and the rest for unknown reasons. That table gives V, J and clone size, and the DNA gave D and trimming. A total of about 140,000 clones appear in this sample, 80% to 90% of them only once. 1.5% to 2% of the sample goes to the ten largest clones.

With respect to this clone: Its antigen remains undetermined. Base-call qualities are not available, and no considerably larger clone is one nucleotide away.

Each collaborating institution followed its own protocols to collect whole blood in K2EDTA tubes. Collaborator samples were shipped for TCRbeta analysis as frozen whole blood, isolated PBMCs, or DNA extracted from either sample type. The V and J segments used are TRBV5-6 and TRBJ1-2, with 8 bases aligning to TRBD1. This sequence originates from a woman aged 50 to 60 with acute or convalescent COVID-19. The sequencing sample was made of peripheral blood. The DNA is as follows: TGTGCCAGCAGCTGGGGACAGGAAACCTATGGCTACACCTTC. Protein translation: CASSWGQETYGYTF.